Reported below is one T cell receptor beta chain. Original data processing: From reference gene primer amplification, estimates of nucleated cell counts were derived. Produced via immunoSEQ multiplex PCR; TCRdb's table is partial and in-frame only. From that table come the V and J calls and clone size; the DNA was used to work out D and trimming. The table has fewer than 250,000 clones, roughly 89% seen once. Recruits, aged about 18 to 90 years, lived in 25 or so US areas. This sample was taken from a study of blood T cell repertoires in COVID-19. The germline V gene has CDR1 MNHEY and CDR2 SVGAGI. CDR3 length: 14 amino acids. The trim removed 9 bases at V and 2 bases at J, leaving 6 bases unmatched.

The V and J genes are TRBV6-5 and TRBJ2-2; 7 nucleotides align to TRBD1. This TCR came from a woman aged 25 to 39 with acute COVID-19. Sequenced sample: PBMCs or T cells enriched from blood (not recorded which). CDR3 sequence reads: CASKGQINTGELFF. In nucleotides, the CDR3 is TGTGCCAGTAAGGGACAGATAAACACCGGGGAGCTGTTTTTT.